These 13 T cell receptor beta chains share one sample of origin, sequenced in a study of Ad26.COV2.S vaccination and SARS-CoV-2 variants. Using immunoSEQ multiplex PCR, the repertoire was profiled, and TCRdb retains in-frame clones only, with some absent. Of about 350,000 clones listed, approximately 90% are singletons. Material: peripheral blood, obtained after recovery from COVID-19. These TCRs come from a human donor who had recovered from COVID-19.

CDR3 sequence reads: CASSLSGINEQYF. CDR3 DNA: TGTGCCAGCAGCTTATCAGGGATTAACGAGCAGTACTTC. The V and J genes are TRBV11-2 and TRBJ2-7, with D perhaps TRBD1 (5 bases). Trimming removed 2 bases from V and 5 bases from J, with 10 bases in between. The CDR3 is made up of 13 amino acids. CDR1 is SGHAT, CDR2 FQNNGV, per germline.

This chain uses TRBV18 with TRBJ2-1; D is possibly TRBD2 (6 bases). This CDR3 is 15 amino acids long. V was clipped by 6 bases and J by 0 bases, with 12 bases between them. Germline lookup yields CDR1 KGHSH and CDR2 LQKENI. In DNA, the CDR3 is TGTGCCAGCTCCCGCGGGGAAAGCTCCTACAATGAGCAGTTCTTC. As protein: CASSRGESSYNEQFF.

CDR3 residues: CASSLSSSYGYTF. The CDR3 region has the DNA TGTGCCAGCAGCTTAAGTTCAAGCTATGGCTACACCTTC. This chain connects TRBV7-9 to TRBJ1-2; D gene ambiguous. The CDR3 runs to 13 residues. Trimming pared 2 bases from V and 4 bases from J, leaving 8 bases between. Germline lookup yields CDR1 SEHNR and CDR2 FQNEAQ (reference sequence).

This clone was counted a few times. The genes are TRBV19 and TRBJ2-1, with 12 bases matching TRBD2. The CDR3 extends over 15 amino acids. V shed 1 base, J shed 5 bases, and the junction held 0 bases outside the gene matches. Germline loops: CDR1 LNHDA, CDR2 SQIVND (reference sequence). The CDR3 spells CASSIGLAGDNEQFF. In DNA, the CDR3 is TGTGCCAGTAGTATAGGACTAGCGGGGGACAATGAGCAGTTCTTC.

This clone was seen a handful of times. The chain has TRBV9 and TRBJ2-2; D is unclear. The V end lost 0 bases, the J end lost 8 bases, and 14 bases lay between the germline ends. CDR3 length equals 15 residues. Germline-derived CDR1 and CDR2 are SGDLS and YYNGEE. The CDR3 coding sequence is TGTGCCAGCAGCGTAGCCGCGTTAACCCTAGGGGAGCTGTTTTTT. It codes for CASSVAALTLGELFF. Combining the CDR3 with reference TRBV9 and TRBJ2-2 gives the whole variable domain DSGVTQTPKHLITATGQRVTLRCSPRSGDLSVYWYQQSLDQGLQFLIQYYNGEERAKGNILERFSAQQFPDLHSELNLSSLELGDSALYFCASSVAALTLGELFFGEGSRLTVL.

The genes are TRBV27 and TRBJ2-7; TRBD2 aligns across 9 bases. V lost 6 bases to trimming and J lost 5 bases; unmatched junction nucleotides: 8. The CDR3 totals 14 residues. The V gene's germline CDR1 is MNHEY and CDR2 SMNVEV (reference sequence). The CDR3 sequence: CASRPGTSRNEQYF. The CDR3, as DNA: TGTGCCAGCAGACCGGGGACTAGCCGAAACGAGCAGTACTTC.

The gene calls are TRBV11-2 and TRBJ2-3, with 12 bases aligning to TRBD2. V was clipped by 5 bases and J by 5 bases; unmatched bases: 14. Per the germline V gene, CDR1 is SGHAT and CDR2 is FQNNGV. CDR3 length: 18 residues. The CDR3 DNA reads TGTGCCAGCAGCCCCCGCACCCTAGCGGGGGGGCAAGGAGATACGCAGTATTTT. This gives the protein CASSPRTLAGGQGDTQYF.

This chain links TRBV27 with TRBJ2-7, with D possibly being TRBD1 (6 bases). Trimming pared 10 bases from V and 4 bases from J, leaving 29 bases between. Germline V gene sequence: CDR1 MNHEY, CDR2 SMNVEV (reference sequence). CDR3 length equals 17 residues. The CDR3 loop reads CATQTGSHVPSLYEQYF. Written as DNA, the CDR3 is TGTGCCACCCAAACAGGGAGCCACGTCCCCTCATTATACGAGCAGTACTTC.

The chain uses TRBV18 and TRBJ1-2, with D tentatively TRBD1 (6 bases). CDR1 KGHSH and CDR2 LQKENI come from the germline V gene. Between the trimmed V and J ends, which lost 4 bases and 4 bases, there was a span of 16 bases. The CDR3 spans 15 residues. The CDR3 DNA reads TGTGCCAGCTCACTCTCACAGGGAGTTCGCTATGGCTACACCTTC. Translating it yields CASSLSQGVRYGYTF.

A few counts support this clone. The rearrangement uses TRBV5-1 and TRBJ2-7, with unresolved D. CDR1 SGHRS and CDR2 YFSETQ come from the germline V gene. The CDR3 loop spans 15 amino acids. Trimming pared 0 bases from V and 0 bases from J, leaving 10 bases between. The CDR3 DNA reads TGCGCCAGCAGCTTGGCCCTGGGCGCCTCCTACGAGCAGTACTTC. Residues: CASSLALGASYEQYF.

The CDR3 DNA reads as TGCGCCAGCAATAAAGGGACCTGGGGAGGGTACGAGCAGTACTTC. Amino acid sequence: CASNKGTWGGYEQYF. The chain carries TRBV10-1 and TRBJ2-7; 7 bases fit TRBD2. V dropped 7 bases and J dropped 4; count of bases not matched to a gene: 13. The CDR3 is made up of 15 amino acids. The germline gives CDR1 WNHNN, CDR2 SYGVQD (reference sequence).

This clone was counted a few times. The chain combines TRBV5-1 with TRBJ1-6, with 11 positions matching TRBD1. Per the germline V gene, CDR1 is SGHRS and CDR2 is YFSETQ. This CDR3 region has 14 residues. V gave up 6 bases and J gave up 10 bases; unmatched junction bases: 6. The CDR3 sequence: CASTRDRGESPLHF. Here the CDR3 DNA reads TGCGCCAGCACGAGGGACAGGGGGGAATCACCCCTCCACTTT.

V usage is TRBV6-5 and J usage is TRBJ1-1, with 8 positions matching TRBD1. The CDR3 is 13 amino acids. V lost 5 bases, J lost 4 bases, and 3 bases stayed unmatched. Germline loops: CDR1 MNHEY, CDR2 SVGAGI. The CDR3 nucleotides are TGTGCCAGCAGTACAGGGGGGGGCACTGAAGCTTTCTTT. Protein: CASSTGGGTEAFF.